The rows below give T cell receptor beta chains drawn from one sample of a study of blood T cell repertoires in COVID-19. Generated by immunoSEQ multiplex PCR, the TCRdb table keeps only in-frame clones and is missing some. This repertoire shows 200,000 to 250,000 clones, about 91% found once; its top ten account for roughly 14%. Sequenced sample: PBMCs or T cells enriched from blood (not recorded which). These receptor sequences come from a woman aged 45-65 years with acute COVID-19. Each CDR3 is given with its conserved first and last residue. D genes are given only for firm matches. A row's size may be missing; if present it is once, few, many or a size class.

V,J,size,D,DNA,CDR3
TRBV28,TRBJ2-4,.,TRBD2,TGTGCCAGCAGACTAGCGGGAGAGGCCAAAAACATTCAGTACTTC,CASRLAGEAKNIQYF
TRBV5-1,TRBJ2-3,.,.,TGCGCCAGCAGCTTGGTGCCTAGCGTTGCAGATACGCAGTATTTT,CASSLVPSVADTQYF
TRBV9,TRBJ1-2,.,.,TGTGCCAGCAGCCAAAATACGGACTTTACTGAGGGCTACACCTTC,CASSQNTDFTEGYTF
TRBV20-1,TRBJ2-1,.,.,TGCAGTGCTAGTTTCTCTACTTACAATGAGCAGTTCTTC,CSASFSTYNEQFF
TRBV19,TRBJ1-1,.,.,TGTGCCAGTAGTATTTTAACAGACACTGAAGCTTTCTTT,CASSILTDTEAFF
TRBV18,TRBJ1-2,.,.,TGTGCCAGCTCACCCTCACAGGGAACTCACTATGGCTACACCTTC,CASSPSQGTHYGYTF
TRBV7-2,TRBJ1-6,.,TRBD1,TGTGCCAGCAGCCCCCTGGGACAGAATAATTCACCCCTCCACTTT,CASSPLGQNNSPLHF
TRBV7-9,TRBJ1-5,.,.,TGTGCCAGCAGCTTTCAGGGCAATCAGCCCCAGCATTTT,CASSFQGNQPQHF
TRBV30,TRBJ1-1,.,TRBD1,TGTGCCTGGGAGGGACAGGAGAACACTGAAGCTTTCTTT,CAWEGQENTEAFF
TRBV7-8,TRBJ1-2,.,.,TGTGCCAGCAGCTCAACAGGGATTGGGTATGGCTACACCTTC,CASSSTGIGYGYTF
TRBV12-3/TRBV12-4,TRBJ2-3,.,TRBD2,TGTGCCAGCAGTTGGCGGGAGGTAGATACGCAGTATTTT,CASSWREVDTQYF
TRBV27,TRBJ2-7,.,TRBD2,TGTGCCAGCAGTTTAGTCGGGAGGGAATACGAGCAGTACTTC,CASSLVGREYEQYF
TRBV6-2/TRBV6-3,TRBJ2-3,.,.,TGTGCCAGCAGTCCATCCGGGGAGGGCACAGATACGCAGTATTTT,CASSPSGEGTDTQYF
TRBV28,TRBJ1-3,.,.,TGTGCCAGCAGACCCCGGGGGGCGATCTCTGGAAACACCATATATTTT,CASRPRGAISGNTIYF
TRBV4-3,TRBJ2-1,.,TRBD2,TGCGCCAGCAGCCAAGAACCGGGACTATACAATGAGCAGTTCTTC,CASSQEPGLYNEQFF
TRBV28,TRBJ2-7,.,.,TGTGCCACGGCGGGAAACTACGAGCAGTACTTC,CATAGNYEQYF
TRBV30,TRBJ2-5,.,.,TGTGCCTGGAGTCCCTGGATTGGGCCAGAGACCCAGTACTTC,CAWSPWIGPETQYF
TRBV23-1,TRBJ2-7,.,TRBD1,TGCGCCAGCAGTCAATATACCCGGGACAGGGCAACGAACGAGCAGTACTTC,CASSQYTRDRATNEQYF
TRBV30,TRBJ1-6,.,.,TGTGCCTGGAGTGTAGCACTGGGCTCACCCCTCCACTTT,CAWSVALGSPLHF
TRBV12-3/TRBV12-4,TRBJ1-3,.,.,TGTGCCAGCAGTTTGTCCCTAGACACCATATATTTT,CASSLSLDTIYF
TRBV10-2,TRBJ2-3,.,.,TGCGCCAGCAGACAGGGTAGGGCAGATACGCAGTATTTT,CASRQGRADTQYF
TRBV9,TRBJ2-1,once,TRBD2,TGTGCCAGCAGCAAGGGACTAGCGGGAGGGCCCTATGAGCAGTTCTTC,CASSKGLAGGPYEQFF
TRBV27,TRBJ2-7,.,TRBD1,TGTGCCAGCAGTGAAGGGACAGCCCTCTGGGAGCAGTACTTC,CASSEGTALWEQYF
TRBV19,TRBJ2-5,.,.,TGTGCCAGTAGTACTCGGGACACCCGATCGGAGACCCAGTACTTC,CASSTRDTRSETQYF
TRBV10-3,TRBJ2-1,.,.,TGTGCCATCAGTGGTGGAGGGAGGCTAAATGAGCAGTTCTTC,CAISGGGRLNEQFF
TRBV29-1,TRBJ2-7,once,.,TGCAGCGTTACGGTGCCGGGACTCCGCTACGAGCAGTACTTC,CSVTVPGLRYEQYF
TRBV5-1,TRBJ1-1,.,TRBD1,TGCGCCAGCAGCTGGCCGGGACAGAAGAACACTGAAGCTTTCTTT,CASSWPGQKNTEAFF
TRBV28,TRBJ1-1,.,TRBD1,TGTGCCAGCACTACACAGGGGGCGCTGAACACTGAAGCTTTCTTT,CASTTQGALNTEAFF
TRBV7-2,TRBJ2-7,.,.,TGTGCCAGCAGCTTCGGCGGGGCGAGGTACGAGCAGTACTTC,CASSFGGARYEQYF
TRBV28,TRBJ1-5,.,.,TGTGCCAGCATCTCTTATACGGACAGCCTAGGAAGGCCGAACCAGCCCCAGCATTTT,CASISYTDSLGRPNQPQHF
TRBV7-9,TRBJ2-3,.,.,TGTGCCAGCAGCTTCGGTGTGGGCACAGATACGCAGTATTTT,CASSFGVGTDTQYF
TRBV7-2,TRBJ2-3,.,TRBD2,TGTGCCAGCAGCGCAATACTAGCGGGAGGGCGTTCTGTTACGCAGTATTTT,CASSAILAGGRSVTQYF
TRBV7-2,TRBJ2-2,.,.,TGTGCCAGCAGCTTAGCTAGCGCCGGGGAGCTGTTTTTT,CASSLASAGELFF
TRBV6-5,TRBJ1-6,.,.,TGTGCCAGCAGTTACCTACAGGGCGAGGGCGATTCACCCCTCCACTTT,CASSYLQGEGDSPLHF
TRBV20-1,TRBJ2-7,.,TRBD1,TGCAGTGCATCTACAGGGGCCGGGCAGTACTTC,CSASTGAGQYF
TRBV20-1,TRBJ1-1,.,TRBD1,TGCAGTGCTAGTCCGGGACAGGTGAACACTGAAGCTTTCTTT,CSASPGQVNTEAFF
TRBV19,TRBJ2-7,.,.,TGTGCCAGTAGTCTCTCCGGGGGTGAGCGGGTAAGAGGGGAGCAGTACTTC,CASSLSGGERVRGEQYF
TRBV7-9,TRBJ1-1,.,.,TGTGCCAGCAGCACACCGGGGTCGGGGGTTCCCGGTGAAGCTTTCTTT,CASSTPGSGVPGEAFF
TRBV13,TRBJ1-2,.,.,TGTGCCAGCAGCTTAGAAGTTGGCGGGGGTGAGTTCTATGGCTACACCTTC,CASSLEVGGGEFYGYTF
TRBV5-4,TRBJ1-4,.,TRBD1,TGTGCCAGCAGCTCAAGGTCCGGGACAGGGGATGAAAAACTGTTTTTT,CASSSRSGTGDEKLFF
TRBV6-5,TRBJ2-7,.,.,TGTGCCAGTCGCGGGGCGGGGGCCCACGAGCAGTACTTC,CASRGAGAHEQYF
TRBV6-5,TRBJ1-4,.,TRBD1,TGTGCCAGCAGGGCAACCGGGACAGGGAGGGAAAAACTGTTTTTT,CASRATGTGREKLFF
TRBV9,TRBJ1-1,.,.,TGTGCCAGCAGCTTTAGGGGTCAGAACACTGAAGCTTTCTTT,CASSFRGQNTEAFF
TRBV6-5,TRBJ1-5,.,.,TGTGCCAGCAGTATACAGGGTTTTAGCAATCAGCCCCAGCATTTT,CASSIQGFSNQPQHF
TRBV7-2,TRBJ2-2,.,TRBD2,TGTGCCAGCAGCTGGGGGGAGGGCAGCGGGGAGCTGTTTTTT,CASSWGEGSGELFF
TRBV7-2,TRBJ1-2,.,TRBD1,TGTGCCAGCAGCCGGGACAGGTCTCTCTTACTTTATGGCTACACCTTC,CASSRDRSLLLYGYTF
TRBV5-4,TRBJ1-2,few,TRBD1,TGTGCCAGCGGATTATTCGACAGGGACTATGGCTACACCTTC,CASGLFDRDYGYTF
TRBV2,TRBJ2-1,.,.,TGTGCGTCCGGCCGGGACATTTACAATGAGCAGTTCTTC,CASGRDIYNEQFF
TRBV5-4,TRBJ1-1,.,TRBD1,TGTGCCAGCAGCTTAGGACAGGGCGGGACTGAAGCTTTCTTT,CASSLGQGGTEAFF